The rows below give T cell receptor beta chains drawn from one sample of a study of CD8 T cells in ankylosing spondylitis. Using its own MiXCR run on the 5' RACE reads, TCRdb lists one record per CDR3 protein. The table has about 540,000 distinct CDR3 sequences, about 13% seen once; the top ten hold nearly 7%. The sample comprised blood, either unsorted or a sorted T cell fraction (not recorded which). These receptors all stem from a male donor with ankylosing spondylitis. The CDR3 runs from the conserved cysteine through the conserved F or W. Each record gives: J gene, D gene, V gene, clone size, CDR3 DNA, CDR3 protein. D genes are given only for firm matches. Not all rows give a size; the values are once, few, many and, for expanded clones, a class.

J: TRBJ1-5
D: TRBD1
V: TRBV12-3/TRBV12-4
size: many
DNA: TGTGCCAGCAGCCCAATGACAGGGGGACAGCCCCAGCATTTT
CDR3: CASSPMTGGQPQHF

J: TRBJ2-3
D: .
V: TRBV20-1
size: .
DNA: TGCAGTGCTAGAGCTTCGGGGCGCCATACGCAGTATTTT
CDR3: CSARASGRHTQYF

J: TRBJ2-1
D: .
V: TRBV5-1
size: many
DNA: TGCGCCAGTCGGCTCGGGAATGAGCAGTTCTTC
CDR3: CASRLGNEQFF

J: TRBJ2-1
D: .
V: TRBV5-6
size: many
DNA: TGTGCCAGCAGTTCGACGACAGGCCACAGCTCCTACAATGAGCAGTTCTTC
CDR3: CASSSTTGHSSYNEQFF

J: TRBJ1-4
D: .
V: TRBV20-1
size: .
DNA: TGCAGTGCGTCAAAGGCCGGGACCACTAATGAAAAACTGTTTTTT
CDR3: CSASKAGTTNEKLFF

J: TRBJ1-4
D: .
V: TRBV7-9
size: .
DNA: TGTGCCAGCAGCCCGCGGGCGGACATCGGTGAAAAACTGTTTTTT
CDR3: CASSPRADIGEKLFF

J: TRBJ2-2
D: .
V: TRBV19
size: .
DNA: TGTGCCTTAGGAACAGGGAACCCCGGGGAGCTGTTTTTT
CDR3: CALGTGNPGELFF

J: TRBJ1-5
D: .
V: TRBV24-1
size: .
DNA: TGTGCCACCAGTCATGCGGGGGGGGCTCAGCCCCAGCATTTT
CDR3: CATSHAGGAQPQHF

J: TRBJ2-5
D: .
V: TRBV5-1
size: .
DNA: TGCGCCAGCAGCTTGGGGCGAAACCCTCAAGAGACCCAGTACTTC
CDR3: CASSLGRNPQETQYF

J: TRBJ2-2
D: .
V: TRBV7-2
size: few
DNA: TGTGCCAGCAGCCTACAGGGACGCGTCACCGGGGAGCTGTTTTTT
CDR3: CASSLQGRVTGELFF

J: TRBJ2-5
D: TRBD2
V: TRBV20-1
size: few
DNA: TGCAGCGAGGCCTTTGGGACTAGCGGGAGTATCGGAGAGACCCAGTACTTC
CDR3: CSEAFGTSGSIGETQYF

J: TRBJ1-1
D: .
V: TRBV5-1
size: .
DNA: TGCGCCAGCGCAGAACAGCTGAACACTGAAGCTTTCTTT
CDR3: CASAEQLNTEAFF

J: TRBJ1-2
D: .
V: TRBV20-1
size: .
DNA: TGCAGTGCCGGGACACCAGACTATGGCTACACCTTC
CDR3: CSAGTPDYGYTF

J: TRBJ1-1
D: .
V: TRBV29-1
size: .
DNA: TGCAGCGTTGAAGAAGCCGGGGCGGGCACTGAAGCTTTCTTT
CDR3: CSVEEAGAGTEAFF

J: TRBJ2-1
D: TRBD2
V: TRBV5-1
size: many
DNA: TGCGCCAGCACCCCCCTTGAAGCGGGAGCATACAATGAGCAGTTCTTC
CDR3: CASTPLEAGAYNEQFF

J: TRBJ2-1
D: .
V: TRBV20-1
size: many
DNA: TGCAGTGCTAGAGATTTATTGGGGGACAATGAGCAGTTCTTC
CDR3: CSARDLLGDNEQFF

J: TRBJ2-1
D: TRBD2
V: TRBV7-8
size: .
DNA: TGTGCCAGCAGGTTACCCGGGGGGGGGTACAATGAGCAGTTCTTC
CDR3: CASRLPGGGYNEQFF

J: TRBJ1-6
D: .
V: TRBV5-1
size: few
DNA: TGCGCCAGCAGCATTGACAGCCTTAATTCACCCCTCCACTTT
CDR3: CASSIDSLNSPLHF

J: TRBJ1-1
D: .
V: TRBV20-1
size: many
DNA: TGCAGTGCTAGGCCGTGGGGGCCGGCCCCTGAAGCTTTCTTT
CDR3: CSARPWGPAPEAFF

J: TRBJ2-2
D: TRBD2
V: TRBV4-1
size: .
DNA: TGCGCCAGCAGCCAACCCTTGGGACTAGCGGGAGAAACCGGGGAGCTGTTTTTT
CDR3: CASSQPLGLAGETGELFF

J: TRBJ2-1
D: TRBD2
V: TRBV4-1
size: few
DNA: TGCGCCAGCAGCCAATCTCTAGGACTAGCGTACAATGAGCAGTTCTTC
CDR3: CASSQSLGLAYNEQFF

J: TRBJ2-7
D: TRBD1
V: TRBV7-9
size: few
DNA: TGTGCCAGCAGCCTGAACTCAGGGGGAGACGACTACGAGCAGTACTTC
CDR3: CASSLNSGGDDYEQYF

J: TRBJ2-1
D: TRBD2
V: TRBV12-3/TRBV12-4
size: few
DNA: TGTGCCAGCAGTCTAGCGGGAGGACCTCTGAAGAATAACAATGAGCAGTTCTTC
CDR3: CASSLAGGPLKNNNEQFF

J: TRBJ1-2
D: .
V: TRBV14
size: few
DNA: TGTGCCAGCAGCCAAGAAAGGGGGAACTATGGCTACACCTTC
CDR3: CASSQERGNYGYTF

J: TRBJ2-2
D: TRBD2
V: TRBV29-1
size: few
DNA: TGCAGCGTTGATTTTGGGGGGGGACCGGCAGGCACCGGGGAGCTGTTTTTT
CDR3: CSVDFGGGPAGTGELFF

J: TRBJ1-1
D: .
V: TRBV6-4
size: few
DNA: TGTGCCAGCAGGGCTACAGCGATGAACACTGAAGCTTTCTTT
CDR3: CASRATAMNTEAFF

J: TRBJ1-5
D: .
V: TRBV11-2
size: .
DNA: TGTGCCAGCAGCTCCTCCCAGGATCAGCCCCAGCATTTT
CDR3: CASSSSQDQPQHF

J: TRBJ2-5
D: .
V: TRBV4-2
size: .
DNA: TGTGCCAGCAGCCAAGATACCGGACAAGAGACCCAGTACTTC
CDR3: CASSQDTGQETQYF

J: TRBJ2-1
D: TRBD1
V: TRBV5-1
size: many
DNA: TGCGCCAGCAGGTCCGGGACAGGGGTTTTAGATGAGCAGTTCTTC
CDR3: CASRSGTGVLDEQFF

J: TRBJ1-5
D: .
V: TRBV4-1
size: many
DNA: TGCGCCAGCAGCCAACCCGGGAGGGGGGTGGATCAGCCCCAGCATTTT
CDR3: CASSQPGRGVDQPQHF

J: TRBJ2-2
D: TRBD2
V: TRBV5-5
size: few
DNA: TGTGCCAGCAGCTGGCTCGGAGCGGGAGGGCCGAAATCCGGGGAGCTGTTTTTT
CDR3: CASSWLGAGGPKSGELFF

J: TRBJ1-4
D: TRBD1
V: TRBV19
size: .
DNA: TGTGCCAGTAGTGGATGGGACAGGGGGTCTGAAAAACTGTTTTTT
CDR3: CASSGWDRGSEKLFF

J: TRBJ2-3
D: .
V: TRBV15
size: few
DNA: TGTGCCACCAGCAGAGATTATCAGGGCGGTACGCAGTATTTT
CDR3: CATSRDYQGGTQYF

J: TRBJ2-5
D: TRBD2
V: TRBV5-1
size: few
DNA: TGCGCCAGCAGCTTGGTCGGGGGGAAAGTGCAGAAGACCCAGTACTTC
CDR3: CASSLVGGKVQKTQYF

J: TRBJ2-1
D: .
V: TRBV20-1
size: few
DNA: TGCAGTGCTTTCGACCCTATGGGACTTGTTGAGCAGTTCTTC
CDR3: CSAFDPMGLVEQFF

J: TRBJ2-5
D: TRBD2
V: TRBV20-1
size: .
DNA: TGCAGTGCTAGAGGGGGTAGCGGGAGTGAAGAGACCCAGTACTTC
CDR3: CSARGGSGSEETQYF

J: TRBJ2-3
D: .
V: TRBV6-5
size: .
DNA: TGTGCCAGCAGTTACCCAGAACTTTCTAGCACAGATACGCAGTATTTT
CDR3: CASSYPELSSTDTQYF

J: TRBJ2-1
D: TRBD2
V: TRBV12-3/TRBV12-4
size: many
DNA: TGTGCCAGCAGTTTTAGCGGGAGGAACAATGAGCAGTTCTTC
CDR3: CASSFSGRNNEQFF

J: TRBJ2-6
D: TRBD2
V: TRBV25-1
size: few
DNA: TGTGCCAGCGCTGAGGGACCTCTCGAAGCGGGGGTCCTGACTTTC
CDR3: CASAEGPLEAGVLTF

J: TRBJ2-5
D: .
V: TRBV7-6
size: .
DNA: TGTGCCAGCATTCAGGGTCGAGGAGAGACCCAGTACTTC
CDR3: CASIQGRGETQYF